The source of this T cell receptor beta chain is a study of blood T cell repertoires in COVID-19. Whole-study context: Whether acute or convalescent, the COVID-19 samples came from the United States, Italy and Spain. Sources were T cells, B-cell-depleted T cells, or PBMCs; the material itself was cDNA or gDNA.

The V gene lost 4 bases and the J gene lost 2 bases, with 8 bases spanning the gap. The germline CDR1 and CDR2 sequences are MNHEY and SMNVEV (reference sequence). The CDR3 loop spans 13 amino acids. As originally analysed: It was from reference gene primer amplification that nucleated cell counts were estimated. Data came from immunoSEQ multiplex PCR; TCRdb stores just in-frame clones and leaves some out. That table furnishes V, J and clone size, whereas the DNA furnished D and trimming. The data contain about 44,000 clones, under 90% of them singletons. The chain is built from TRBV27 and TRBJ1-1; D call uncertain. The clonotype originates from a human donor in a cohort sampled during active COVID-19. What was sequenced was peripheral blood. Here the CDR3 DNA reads TGTGCCAGCAGTTCGATAGAAAACACTGAAGCTTTCTTT. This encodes CASSSIENTEAFF.